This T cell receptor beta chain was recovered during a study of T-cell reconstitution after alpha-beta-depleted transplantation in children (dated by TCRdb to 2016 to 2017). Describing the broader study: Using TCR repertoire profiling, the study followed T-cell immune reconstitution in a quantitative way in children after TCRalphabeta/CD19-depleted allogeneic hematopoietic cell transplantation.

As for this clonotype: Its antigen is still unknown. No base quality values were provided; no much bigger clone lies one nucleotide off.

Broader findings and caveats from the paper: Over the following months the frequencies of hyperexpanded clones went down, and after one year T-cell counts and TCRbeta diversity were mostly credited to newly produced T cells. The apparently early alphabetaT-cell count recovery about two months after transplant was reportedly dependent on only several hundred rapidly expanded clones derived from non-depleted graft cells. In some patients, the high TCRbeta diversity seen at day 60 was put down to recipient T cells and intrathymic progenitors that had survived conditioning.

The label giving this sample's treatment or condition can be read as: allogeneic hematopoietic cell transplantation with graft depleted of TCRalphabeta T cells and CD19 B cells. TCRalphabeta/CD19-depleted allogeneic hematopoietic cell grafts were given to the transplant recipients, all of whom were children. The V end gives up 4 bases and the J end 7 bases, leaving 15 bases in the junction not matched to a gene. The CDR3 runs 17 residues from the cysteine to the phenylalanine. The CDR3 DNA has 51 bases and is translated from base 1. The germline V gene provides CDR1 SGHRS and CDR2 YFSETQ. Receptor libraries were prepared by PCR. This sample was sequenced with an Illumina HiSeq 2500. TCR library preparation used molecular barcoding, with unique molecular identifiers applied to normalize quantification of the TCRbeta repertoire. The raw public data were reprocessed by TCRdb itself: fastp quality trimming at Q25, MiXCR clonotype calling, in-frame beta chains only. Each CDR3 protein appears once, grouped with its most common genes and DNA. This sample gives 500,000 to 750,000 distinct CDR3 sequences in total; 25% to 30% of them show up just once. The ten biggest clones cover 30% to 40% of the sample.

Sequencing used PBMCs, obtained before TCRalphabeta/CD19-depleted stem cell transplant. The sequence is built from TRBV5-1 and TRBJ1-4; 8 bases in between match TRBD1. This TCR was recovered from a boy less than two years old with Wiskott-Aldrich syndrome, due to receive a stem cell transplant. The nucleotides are TGCGCCAGCAGCGAGGACAGGGCTAAGAGGTCGAGTGAAAAACTGTTTTTT. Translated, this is CASSEDRAKRSSEKLFF.